This TCR beta chain was retrieved from a study of cytomegalovirus exposure and HLA in healthy donors. Points from the study as a whole: The classifier reportedly diagnosed cytomegalovirus status with high specificity and sensitivity. In an earlier analysis, in several hundred donors, most V segments appeared productive either ~90% or ~30% of the time. Across donors, presence/absence analyses took sequencing depth to be roughly uniform.

Researchers ran the PCR with 60 Vbeta and 13 Jbeta primers. Sequencing used immunoSEQ multiplex PCR; TCRdb keeps in-frame clones, though not all of them. The data contain 150,000 to 180,000 clones, about 75% of them singletons. The CDR3 length is 15 residues. Looked up from germline, CDR1 is SGHRS and CDR2 is YFSETQ. Trimming left V 2 bases short and J 3 bases short, with 11 bases between. On this clone itself: No antigen is known for it.

The chain uses TRBV5-1 and TRBJ1-4; D call uncertain. The sequencing input was PBMCs. The TCR was taken from a man between 18 and 35 years old in good health and CMV-seronegative. CDR3 sequence: CASSFGRSSNEKLFF. In DNA, the CDR3 is TGCGCCAGCAGCTTTGGCAGGTCTTCTAATGAAAAACTGTTTTTT.